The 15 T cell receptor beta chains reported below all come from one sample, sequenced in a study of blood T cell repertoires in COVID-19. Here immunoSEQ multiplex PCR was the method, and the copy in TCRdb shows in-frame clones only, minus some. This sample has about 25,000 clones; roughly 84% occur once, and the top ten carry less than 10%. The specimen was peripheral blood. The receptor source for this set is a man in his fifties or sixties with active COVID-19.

CDR3 DNA sequence: TGTGCCAGCAGCCCCTACGGGAATTCACCCCTCCACTTT. The encoded protein is CASSPYGNSPLHF. The chain recombines TRBV9 with TRBJ1-6; D ambiguous. There are 13 residues in the CDR3. The germline CDR1 and CDR2 sequences are SGDLS and YYNGEE. Between the trimmed V and J ends, which lost 4 bases and 7 bases, there was a span of 9 bases.

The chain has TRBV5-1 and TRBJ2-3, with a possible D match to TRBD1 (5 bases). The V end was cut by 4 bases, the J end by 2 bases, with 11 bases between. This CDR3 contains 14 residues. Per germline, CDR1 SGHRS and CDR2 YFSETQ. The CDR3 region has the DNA TGCGCCAGCAGCCTGGACATTTTCACAGATACGCAGTATTTT. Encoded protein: CASSLDIFTDTQYF.

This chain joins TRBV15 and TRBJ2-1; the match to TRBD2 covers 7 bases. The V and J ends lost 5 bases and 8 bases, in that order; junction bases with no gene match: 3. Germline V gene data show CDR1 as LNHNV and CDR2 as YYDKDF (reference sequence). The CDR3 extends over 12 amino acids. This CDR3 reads CATSRAGDEQFF. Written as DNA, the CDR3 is TGTGCCACCAGCCGGGCGGGGGATGAGCAGTTCTTC.

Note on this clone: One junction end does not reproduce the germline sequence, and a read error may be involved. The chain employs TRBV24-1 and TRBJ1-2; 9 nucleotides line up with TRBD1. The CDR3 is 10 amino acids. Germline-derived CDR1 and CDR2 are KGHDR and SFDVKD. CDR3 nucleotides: TGTGCCACCGGACAGGGGCCCATCTCCTTC. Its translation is CATGQGPISF.

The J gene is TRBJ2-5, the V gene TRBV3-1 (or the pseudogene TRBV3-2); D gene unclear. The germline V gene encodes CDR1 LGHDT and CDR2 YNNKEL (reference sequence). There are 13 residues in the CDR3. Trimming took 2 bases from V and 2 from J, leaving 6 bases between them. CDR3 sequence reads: CASSQTVQETQYF. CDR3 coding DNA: TGTGCCAGCAGCCAAACGGTACAAGAGACCCAGTACTTC.

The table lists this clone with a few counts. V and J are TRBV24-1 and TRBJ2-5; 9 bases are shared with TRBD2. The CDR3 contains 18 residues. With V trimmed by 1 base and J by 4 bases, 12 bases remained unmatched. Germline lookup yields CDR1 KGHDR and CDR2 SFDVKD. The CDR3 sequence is CATSDFRGGALVGETQYF. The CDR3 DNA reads TGTGCCACCAGTGATTTTCGCGGGGGGGCCCTTGTGGGAGAGACCCAGTACTTC.

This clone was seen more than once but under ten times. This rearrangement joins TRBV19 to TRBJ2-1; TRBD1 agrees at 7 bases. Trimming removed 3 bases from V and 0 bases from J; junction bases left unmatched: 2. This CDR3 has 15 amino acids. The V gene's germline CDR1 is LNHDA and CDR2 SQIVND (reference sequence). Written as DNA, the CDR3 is TGTGCCAGTAGTATCGGGGACAGCTCCTACAATGAGCAGTTCTTC. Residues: CASSIGDSSYNEQFF.

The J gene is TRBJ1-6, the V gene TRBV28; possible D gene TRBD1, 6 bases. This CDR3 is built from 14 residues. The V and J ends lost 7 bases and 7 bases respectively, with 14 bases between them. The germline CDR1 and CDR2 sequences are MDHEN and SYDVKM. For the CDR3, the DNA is TGTGCCAGCACCTGGGGGCAGGGGAATTCACCCCTCCACTTT. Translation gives CASTWGQGNSPLHF.

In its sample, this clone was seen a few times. The CDR3 DNA is TGCGCCAGCAGCTTGTCCTGGGGGGGTGAGCAGTTCTTC. The encoded protein is CASSLSWGGEQFF. This chain joins TRBV5-1 and TRBJ2-1; 7 bases agree with TRBD2. Germline CDR1 reads SGHRS; CDR2 reads YFSETQ. The CDR3 is 13 amino acids. V dropped 1 base and J dropped 9; count of bases not matched to a gene: 4. The full variable domain, with the rest looked up from reference TRBV5-1 and TRBJ2-1, is KAGVTQTPRYLIKTRGQQVTLSCSPISGHRSVSWYQQTPGQGLQFLFEYFSETQRNKGNFPGRFSGRQFSNSRSEMNVSTLELGDSALYLCASSLSWGGEQFFGPGTRLTVL.

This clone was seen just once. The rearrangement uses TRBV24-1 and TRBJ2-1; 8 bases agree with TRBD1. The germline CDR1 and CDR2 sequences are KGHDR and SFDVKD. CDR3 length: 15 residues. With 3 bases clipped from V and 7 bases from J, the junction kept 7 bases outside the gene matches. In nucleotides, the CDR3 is TGTGCCACCAGTGATCACAGGGGGTTGAAGAATGAGCAGTTCTTC. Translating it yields CATSDHRGLKNEQFF.

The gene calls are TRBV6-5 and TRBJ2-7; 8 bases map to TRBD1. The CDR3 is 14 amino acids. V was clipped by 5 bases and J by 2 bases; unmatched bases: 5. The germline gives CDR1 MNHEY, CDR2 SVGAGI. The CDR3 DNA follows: TGTGCCAGCAGTCCCCGGGACAGGACCTACGAGCAGTACGTC. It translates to CASSPRDRTYEQYV.

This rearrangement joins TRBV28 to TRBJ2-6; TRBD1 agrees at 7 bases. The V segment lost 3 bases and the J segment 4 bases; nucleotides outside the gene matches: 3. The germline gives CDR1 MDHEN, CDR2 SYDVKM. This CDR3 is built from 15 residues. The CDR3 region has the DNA TGTGCCAGCAGTTTCACAGGGGCCGGGGCCAACGTCCTGACTTTC. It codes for CASSFTGAGANVLTF.

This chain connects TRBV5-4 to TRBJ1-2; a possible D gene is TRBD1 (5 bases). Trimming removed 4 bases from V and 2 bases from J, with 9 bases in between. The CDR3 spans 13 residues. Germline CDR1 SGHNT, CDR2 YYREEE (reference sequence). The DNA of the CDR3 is TGTGCCAGCAGCCGTGACAGAAACTATGGCTACACCTTC. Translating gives CASSRDRNYGYTF.

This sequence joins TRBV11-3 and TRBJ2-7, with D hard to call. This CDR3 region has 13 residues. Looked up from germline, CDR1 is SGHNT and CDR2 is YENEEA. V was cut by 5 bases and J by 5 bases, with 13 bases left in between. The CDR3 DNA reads TGTGCCAGCAGCCTCTCGGGTCTCGACGAGCAGTACTTC. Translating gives CASSLSGLDEQYF.

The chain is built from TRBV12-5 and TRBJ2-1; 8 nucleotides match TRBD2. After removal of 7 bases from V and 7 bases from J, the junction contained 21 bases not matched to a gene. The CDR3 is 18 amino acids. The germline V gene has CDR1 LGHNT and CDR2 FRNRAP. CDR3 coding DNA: TGTGCTAGTGCCCCTTTCGGGAGGGCCTTGGGTAATGTGAATGAGCAGTTCTTC. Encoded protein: CASAPFGRALGNVNEQFF.